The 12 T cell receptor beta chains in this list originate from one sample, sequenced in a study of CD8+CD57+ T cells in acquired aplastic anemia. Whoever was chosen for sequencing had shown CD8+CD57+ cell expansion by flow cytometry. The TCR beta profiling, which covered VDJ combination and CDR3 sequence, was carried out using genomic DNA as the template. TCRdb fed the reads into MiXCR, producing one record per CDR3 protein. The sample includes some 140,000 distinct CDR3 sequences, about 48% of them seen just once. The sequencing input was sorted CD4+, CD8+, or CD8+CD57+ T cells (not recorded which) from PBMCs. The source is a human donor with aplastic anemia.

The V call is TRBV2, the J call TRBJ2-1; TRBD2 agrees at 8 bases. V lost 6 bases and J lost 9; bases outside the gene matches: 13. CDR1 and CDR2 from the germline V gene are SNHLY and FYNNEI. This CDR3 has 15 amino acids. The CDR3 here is CASRAGTSGSGEQFF. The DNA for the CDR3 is TGTGCCAGCAGAGCCGGGACTAGTGGTTCGGGTGAGCAGTTCTTC.

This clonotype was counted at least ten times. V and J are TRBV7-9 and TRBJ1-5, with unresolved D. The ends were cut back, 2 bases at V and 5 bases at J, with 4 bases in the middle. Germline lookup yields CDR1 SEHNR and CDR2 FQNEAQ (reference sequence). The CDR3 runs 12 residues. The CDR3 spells CASSLMDQPQHF. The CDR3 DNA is TGTGCCAGCAGCTTAATGGATCAGCCCCAGCATTTT.

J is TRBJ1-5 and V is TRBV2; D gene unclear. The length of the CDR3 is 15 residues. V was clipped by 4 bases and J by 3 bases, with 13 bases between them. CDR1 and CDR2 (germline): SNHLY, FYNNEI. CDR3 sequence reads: CASSGAAGVNQPQHF. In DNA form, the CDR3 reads TGTGCCAGCAGTGGTGCTGCCGGGGTCAATCAGCCCCAGCATTTT.

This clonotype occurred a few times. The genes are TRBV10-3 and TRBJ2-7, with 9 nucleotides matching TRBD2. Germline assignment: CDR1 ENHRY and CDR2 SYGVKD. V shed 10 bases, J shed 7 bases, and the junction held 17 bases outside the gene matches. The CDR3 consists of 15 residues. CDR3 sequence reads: CASSPRASGVHEQYF. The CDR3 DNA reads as TGTGCCAGCAGCCCCCGGGCTAGCGGGGTCCATGAGCAGTACTTC.

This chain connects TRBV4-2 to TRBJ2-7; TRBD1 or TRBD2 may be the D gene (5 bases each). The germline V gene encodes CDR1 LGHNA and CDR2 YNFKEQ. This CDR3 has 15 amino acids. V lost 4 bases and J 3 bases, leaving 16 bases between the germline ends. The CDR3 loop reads CASSRGTEANYEQYF. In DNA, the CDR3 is TGTGCCAGCAGCCGGGGGACGGAGGCTAACTACGAGCAGTACTTC.

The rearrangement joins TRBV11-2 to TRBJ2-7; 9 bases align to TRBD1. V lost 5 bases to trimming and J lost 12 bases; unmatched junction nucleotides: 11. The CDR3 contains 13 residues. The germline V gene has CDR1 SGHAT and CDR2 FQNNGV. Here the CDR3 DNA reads TGTGCCAGCAGCCTTCAGTGGGACAGGGTCAGGTACTTC. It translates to CASSLQWDRVRYF. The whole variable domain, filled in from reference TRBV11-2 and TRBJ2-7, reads EAGVAQSPRYKIIEKRQSVAFWCNPISGHATLYWYQQILGQGPKLLIQFQNNGVVDDSQLPKDRFSAERLKGVDSTLKIQPAKLEDSAVYLCASSLQWDRVRYFGPGTRLTVT.

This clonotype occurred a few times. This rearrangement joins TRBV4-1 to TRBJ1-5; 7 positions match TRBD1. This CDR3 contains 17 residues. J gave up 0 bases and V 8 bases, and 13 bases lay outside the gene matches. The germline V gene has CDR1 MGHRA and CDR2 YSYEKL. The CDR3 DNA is TGCGCCAGCGCGGGCGACAGGGCCCCATATAGCAATCAGCCCCAGCATTTT. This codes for CASAGDRAPYSNQPQHF.

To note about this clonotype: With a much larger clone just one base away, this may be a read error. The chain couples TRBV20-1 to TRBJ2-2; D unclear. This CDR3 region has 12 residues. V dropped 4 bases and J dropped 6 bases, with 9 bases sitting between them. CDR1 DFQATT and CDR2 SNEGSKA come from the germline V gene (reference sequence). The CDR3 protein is CSANHWAGELFF. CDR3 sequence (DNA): TGCAGTGCTAATCACTGGGCCGGGGAGCTGTTTTTT.

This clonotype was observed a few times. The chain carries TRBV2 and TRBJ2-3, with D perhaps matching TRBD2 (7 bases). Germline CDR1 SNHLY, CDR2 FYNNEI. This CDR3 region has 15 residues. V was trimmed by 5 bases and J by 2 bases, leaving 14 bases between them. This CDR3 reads CASSLGAGVTDTQYF. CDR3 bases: TGTGCCAGCAGTTTGGGGGCGGGGGTCACAGATACGCAGTATTTT.

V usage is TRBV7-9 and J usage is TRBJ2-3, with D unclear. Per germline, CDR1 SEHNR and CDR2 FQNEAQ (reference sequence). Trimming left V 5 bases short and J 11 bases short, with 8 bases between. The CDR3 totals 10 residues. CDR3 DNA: TGTGCCAGCAGCCAAGATTGGCAGTATTTT. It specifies CASSQDWQYF.

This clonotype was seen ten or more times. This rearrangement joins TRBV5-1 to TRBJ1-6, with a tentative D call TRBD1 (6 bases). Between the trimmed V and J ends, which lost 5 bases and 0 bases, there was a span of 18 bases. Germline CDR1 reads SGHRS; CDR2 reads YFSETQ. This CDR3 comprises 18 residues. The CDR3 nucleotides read TGCGCCAGCAGTCTGGCCGGTACCAGGGGCTCCTATAATTCACCCCTCCACTTT. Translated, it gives CASSLAGTRGSYNSPLHF.

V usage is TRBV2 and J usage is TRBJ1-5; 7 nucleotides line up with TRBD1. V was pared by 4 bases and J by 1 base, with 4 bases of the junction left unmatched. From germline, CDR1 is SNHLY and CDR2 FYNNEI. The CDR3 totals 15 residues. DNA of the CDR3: TGTGCCAGCAGTGGACAGGGAATAAGCAATCAGCCCCAGCATTTT. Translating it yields CASSGQGISNQPQHF.